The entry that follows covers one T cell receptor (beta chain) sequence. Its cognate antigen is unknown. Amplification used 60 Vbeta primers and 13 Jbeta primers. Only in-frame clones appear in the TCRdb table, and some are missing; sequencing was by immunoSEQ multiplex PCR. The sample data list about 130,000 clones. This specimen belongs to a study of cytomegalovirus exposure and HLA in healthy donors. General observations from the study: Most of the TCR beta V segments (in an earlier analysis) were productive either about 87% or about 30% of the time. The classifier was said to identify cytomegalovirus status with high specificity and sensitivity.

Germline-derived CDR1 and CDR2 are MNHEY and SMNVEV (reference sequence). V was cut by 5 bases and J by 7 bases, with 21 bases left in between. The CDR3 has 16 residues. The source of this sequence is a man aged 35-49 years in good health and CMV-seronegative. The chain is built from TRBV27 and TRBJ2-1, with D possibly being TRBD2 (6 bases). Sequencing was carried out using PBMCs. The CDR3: CASSPQVGGNLNEQFF. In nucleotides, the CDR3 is TGTGCCAGCAGTCCCCAAGTCGGCGGGAATCTGAATGAGCAGTTCTTC.